One and the same sample provided the 15 T cell receptor beta chains below, sequenced in a study of neurological immune-mediated disorders. One entry per CDR3 protein, called by TCRdb with MiXCR from the 5' RACE reads. The sample records about 62,000 distinct CDR3 sequences, 3.7% being singletons. Input material: PBMCs. Every receptor here comes from a woman in her forties or fifties with multiple sclerosis.

The table lists this clonotype with many counts. The rearrangement links TRBV3-1 to TRBJ1-1; D not certain. The CDR3 has 15 residues. Germline-derived CDR1 and CDR2 are LGHDT and YNNKEL (reference sequence). V was shortened by 1 base and J by 0 bases, with 9 bases between the two germline ends. CDR3 sequence (DNA): TGTGCCAGCAGCCAAGGGGGAGTCATGAACACTGAAGCTTTCTTT. Amino acid sequence: CASSQGGVMNTEAFF.

This clonotype was detected ten times or more. The chain links TRBV7-3 to TRBJ2-7; possibly TRBD2 for D (6 bases). The CDR3 has 14 residues. V shed 3 bases and J shed 7 bases, with 16 bases lying between them. From germline, CDR1 is SGHTA and CDR2 FQGTGA. CDR3 sequence (DNA): TGTGCCAGCAGCTTGGGGGGTCCGTTCAATGAGCAGTACTTC. The encoded protein is CASSLGGPFNEQYF.

This clonotype has at least ten counts. The rearrangement joins TRBV20-1 to TRBJ1-4; possibly TRBD1 for D (5 bases). V lost 3 bases and J 3 bases, leaving 14 bases between the germline ends. The CDR3 loop spans 15 amino acids. From germline, CDR1 is DFQATT and CDR2 SNEGSKA (reference sequence). The CDR3 sequence: CSARGRAASNEKLFF. The CDR3 DNA reads as TGCAGTGCTAGGGGCAGGGCGGCGTCTAATGAAAAACTGTTTTTT.

This clonotype has just a few counts. This rearrangement joins TRBV10-2 to TRBJ2-7; D may be TRBD2 (6 bases). CDR3 length equals 14 residues. The germline V gene has CDR1 WSHSY and CDR2 SAAADI. V dropped 0 bases and J dropped 2 bases, with 8 bases sitting between them. For the CDR3, the DNA is TGCGCCAGCAGTGAGTCTAGACTAGCCTACGAGCAGTACTTC. This sequence encodes CASSESRLAYEQYF.

This clonotype showed up many times. CDR3 bases: TGTGCCAGCAGCGGACAGGGTCCAGGCACTGAAGCTTTCTTT. Protein product: CASSGQGPGTEAFF. The chain recombines TRBV7-2 with TRBJ1-1; 8 nucleotides agree with TRBD1. The CDR3 runs to 14 residues. Germline V gives CDR1 SGHTA, CDR2 FQGNSA. The V and J ends lost 5 bases and 4 bases, in that order; junction bases with no gene match: 6. The variable domain in full, completed from reference TRBV7-2 and TRBJ1-1, reads GAGVSQSPSNKVTEKGKDVELRCDPISGHTALYWYRQSLGQGLEFLIYFQGNSAPDKSGLPSDRFSAERTGGSVSTLTIQRTQQEDSAVYLCASSGQGPGTEAFFGQGTRLTVV.

This clonotype has a count of ten or more. The CDR3 loop reads CSVDRQGDFQETQYF. The CDR3 region has the DNA TGCAGCGTTGACAGACAGGGGGATTTCCAAGAGACCCAGTACTTC. The rearrangement links TRBV29-1 to TRBJ2-5; TRBD1 matches at 9 bases. The length of the CDR3 is 15 residues. The germline gives CDR1 SQVTM, CDR2 ANQGSEA. With 3 bases clipped from V and 1 base from J, the junction kept 6 bases outside the gene matches.

As to this clonotype: This may arise from a read error, as a much more abundant clone is one base away. Lacking the conserved final phenylalanine or tryptophan, this CDR3 likely reflects a read error. V usage is TRBV5-1 and J usage is TRBJ2-5; a weak D match, TRBD1 (5 bases). Looked up from germline, CDR1 is SGHRS and CDR2 is YFSETQ. V lost 4 bases and J 2 bases, leaving 15 bases between the germline ends. The CDR3 spans 15 residues. In DNA form, the CDR3 reads TGCGCCAGCAGCGGTCAGGGTCAGCTACAAGAGACCCAGTACATC. Its protein is CASSGQGQLQETQYI.

This clonotype was observed at least ten times. The gene calls are TRBV5-6 and TRBJ1-6, with D perhaps matching TRBD1 (5 bases). Germline CDR1 and CDR2: SGHDT and YYEEEE. Trimming left V 4 bases short and J 10 bases short, with 12 bases between. The length of the CDR3 is 13 residues. CDR3 sequence (DNA): TGTGCCAGCAGCCCGCGAGGGGACTCACCCCTCCACTTT. This translates into CASSPRGDSPLHF.

This clonotype was recorded many times. This chain links TRBV20-1 with TRBJ2-1, with D tentatively TRBD2 (5 bases). The CDR3 totals 14 residues. The V end was cut by 4 bases, the J end by 4 bases, with 14 bases between. Per the germline V gene, CDR1 is DFQATT and CDR2 is SNEGSKA (reference sequence). The DNA of the CDR3 is TGCAGTGCTAAAGCGGAATCGAAGTACAATGAGCAGTTCTTC. Residues: CSAKAESKYNEQFF.

This clonotype showed up many times. The J gene is TRBJ1-2, the V gene TRBV5-4; no reliable D call. V was clipped by 1 base and J by 6 bases, with 10 bases between them. Germline CDR1 and CDR2: SGHNT and YYREEE (reference sequence). CDR3 length: 13 amino acids. CDR3 in amino acids: CASSLRGQDGYTF. For the CDR3, the DNA is TGTGCCAGCAGCTTGAGAGGCCAGGATGGCTACACCTTC.

Only a few counts were recorded for this clonotype. The V gene is TRBV29-1, the J gene TRBJ2-7; no clear D gene. Germline V gene sequence: CDR1 SQVTM, CDR2 ANQGSEA. V was clipped by 0 bases and J by 0 bases, with 6 bases between them. The CDR3 is made up of 13 amino acids. As DNA, the CDR3 is TGCAGCGTTGAAGATCACTCCTCCTACGAGCAGTACTTC. This gives the protein CSVEDHSSYEQYF.

This clonotype came up many times. This chain joins TRBV7-2 and TRBJ1-5, with D possibly TRBD1 on 5 matching bases. Per germline, CDR1 SGHTA and CDR2 FQGNSA. The CDR3 sequence is 14 residues long. V was shortened by 2 bases and J by 8 bases, with 13 bases between the two germline ends. The DNA of the CDR3 is TGTGCCAGCAGCTTACTAGGTGGGGGAGAGCCCCAGCATTTT. Translating gives CASSLLGGGEPQHF. Combining the CDR3 with reference TRBV7-2 and TRBJ1-5 gives the whole variable domain GAGVSQSPSNKVTEKGKDVELRCDPISGHTALYWYRQSLGQGLEFLIYFQGNSAPDKSGLPSDRFSAERTGGSVSTLTIQRTQQEDSAVYLCASSLLGGGEPQHFGDGTRLSIL.

In this sample, this clonotype turned up many times. V and J are TRBV20-1 and TRBJ2-3; TRBD2 matches at 13 bases. Germline values: CDR1 DFQATT, CDR2 SNEGSKA (reference sequence). J gave up 4 bases and V 5 bases, and 6 bases lay outside the gene matches. CDR3 length: 15 amino acids. CDR3 loop: CSAGGLAGLPDTQYF. DNA of the CDR3: TGCAGTGCTGGGGGACTAGCGGGACTCCCAGATACGCAGTATTTT.

This clonotype has a handful of counts. CDR3 sequence (DNA): TGTGCCATCAGTGAGTCAGTTAGCGGGACCACAGATACGCAGTATTTT. Residues: CAISESVSGTTDTQYF. This sequence joins TRBV10-3 and TRBJ2-3; 8 positions match TRBD2. The CDR3 loop spans 16 amino acids. J lost 2 bases, V lost 0 bases, and 4 bases had no gene match. Germline V lookup: CDR1 ENHRY, CDR2 SYGVKD.

This clonotype has just a few counts. The genes are TRBV7-2 and TRBJ2-7, with 7 nucleotides matching TRBD1. There are 14 residues in the CDR3. CDR1 SGHTA and CDR2 FQGNSA come from the germline V gene. V shed 5 bases and J 2 bases; nucleotides not matched to a gene: 6. The CDR3 region is CASSPRTGTYEQYF. The CDR3 DNA is TGTGCCAGCAGCCCGCGGACAGGAACCTACGAGCAGTACTTC.